The source of this T cell receptor (beta chain) is a study of blood T cell repertoires in COVID-19. About the study: Italy, Spain and the United States were the sources of the convalescent and acute COVID-19 samples. Sample material is recorded as cDNA or gDNA derived from T cells, B-cell-depleted T cells, or PBMCs.

Germline CDR1 reads SEHNR; CDR2 reads FQNEAQ (reference sequence). With V trimmed by 5 bases and J by 6 bases, 10 bases remained unmatched. This CDR3 region has 15 residues. How the authors handled the data: The authors estimated nucleated cell counts from reference gene primer amplification. Clones were sequenced by immunoSEQ multiplex PCR, and TCRdb holds only the in-frame ones, with some missing. V, J and clone size reflect that table, while D and trimming were determined from the DNA. The sample shows 450,000 or so clones, about 91% of them seen only once. Seattle participants joined during active infection and were tracked over time.

The source is a man between 18 and 29 years old with COVID-19, enrolled during active disease. The sample consisted of peripheral blood. The chain links TRBV7-9 to TRBJ2-3; 8 bases align to TRBD1. In nucleotides, the CDR3 is TGTGCCAGCAGCCCACGGACAGGGAGAGATGATACGCAGTATTTT. Translating gives CASSPRTGRDDTQYF.